Sequencing of this TCR beta chain was carried out in a study of persistence of HIV-infected CD4 T cells. Concerning this clone: Antigen specificity is unknown.

Germline CDR1 is SQVTM and CDR2 is ANQGSEA. J gave up 4 bases and V 6 bases, and 8 bases lay outside the gene matches. The CDR3 has 13 residues. Study-wide results and caveats: TCRbeta richness was lower in CMV- and Gag-responding cells than in anti-CD3/anti-CD28-responding cells.

The libraries were made with immunoSEQ version 4 in survey mode. The repertoire was sequenced with immunoSEQ multiplex PCR; TCRdb's copy has only in-frame clones and lacks some. Of 35,000 to 40,000 clones listed, roughly 80% are singletons. Stimulation used about 9.2 ug/mL lysate from CMV-infected fibroblasts. Memory cells lacking CD40L and CD69 with high CD45RO were sorted. Donors had undetectable plasma HIV-1 RNA, under 50 copies/mL, for 4+ years. For approximately 17 hours, CD8-depleted PBMCs received anti-CD28/CD49d costimulation, a CD40-blocking antibody and enfuvirtide. The receptor was isolated from an adult man with HIV who was CMV-seropositive. The chain uses TRBV29-1 and TRBJ1-1; 7 positions match TRBD1. The sequencing here drew on CD4+ T cells sorted from PBMCs after approximately 19-hour stimulation, taken from a patient who received antiretroviral therapy. The CDR3 reads CSVNRGSTTEAFF. CDR3 DNA sequence: TGCAGCGTGAACAGGGGTTCGACCACTGAAGCTTTCTTT.